This T cell receptor (beta chain) was documented in a study of human T cells and chemical hapten exposure. Study overall: The sensitizer, 2% DPC, was used on approximately 2 cm by approximately 2 cm of upper inner arm skin.

This clonotype was found many times. Trimming took off 4 bases at V and 1 base at J, with 12 bases between the two ends. Germline values: CDR1 SGHKS, CDR2 YYEKEE (reference sequence). There are 15 residues in the CDR3. The time point here: pre-sensitization, week 0. Noted treatment: therapeutic diphenylcyclopropenone sensitization with weekly scalp DPC. In the library, unique molecular identifiers were attached to individual cDNA molecules. Each CDR3 protein gets one entry after TCRdb re-called the RACE reads with MiXCR. The table shows 120,000 or so distinct CDR3 sequences, with approximately 13% occurring only once.

The source of this sequence is a young woman with alopecia areata. Some clones in this sample may be carry-over from other donors' samples. The chain carries TRBV5-5 and TRBJ1-5; D may be TRBD1 (5 bases). Material: whole blood, obtained in connection with sensitization to the hapten diphenylcyclopropenone (DPC). For the CDR3, the DNA is TGTGCCAGCAGCGCCGGGACTGAGAGCAATCAGCCCCAGCATTTT. Translating gives CASSAGTESNQPQHF.